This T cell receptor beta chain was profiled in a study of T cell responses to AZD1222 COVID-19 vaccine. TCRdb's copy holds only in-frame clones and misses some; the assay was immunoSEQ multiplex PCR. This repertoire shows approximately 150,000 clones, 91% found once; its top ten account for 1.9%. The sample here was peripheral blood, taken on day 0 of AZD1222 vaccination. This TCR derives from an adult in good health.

CDR3 nucleotides: TGTGCCAGCAGCTTGTATACACAGTTGAACACTGAAGCTTTCTTT. Translation gives CASSLYTQLNTEAFF. The V gene is TRBV5-6, the J gene TRBJ1-1; D is ambiguous. This CDR3 region has 15 residues. V dropped 1 base and J dropped 0 bases, with 10 bases sitting between them. Germline CDR1 reads SGHDT; CDR2 reads YYEEEE.